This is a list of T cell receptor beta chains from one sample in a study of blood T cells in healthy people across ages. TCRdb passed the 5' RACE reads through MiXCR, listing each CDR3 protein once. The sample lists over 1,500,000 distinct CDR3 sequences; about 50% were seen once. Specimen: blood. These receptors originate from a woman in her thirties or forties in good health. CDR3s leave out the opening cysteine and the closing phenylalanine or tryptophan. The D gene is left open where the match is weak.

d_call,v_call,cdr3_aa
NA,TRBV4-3,ASSQAGAAEGELF
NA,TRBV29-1,SVELGIADTQY
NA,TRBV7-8,ASSLEGDRGGYNEQF
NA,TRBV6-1,ASSVRHQSNQPQH
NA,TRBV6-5,ASKDQFLTEAF
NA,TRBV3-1,ASSQDMGVNPFNEQF
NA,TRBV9,ASSPQGVIYGYT
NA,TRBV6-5,ASTRDSTSPLH
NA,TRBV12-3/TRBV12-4,ASSFGGLQIPDTQY
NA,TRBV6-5,ASSYSNNRLSDTQY
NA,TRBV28,ASLAMSSYNEQF
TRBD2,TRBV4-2,ASSISGGPTQETQY
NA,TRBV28,ASSPAGGHSTEQY
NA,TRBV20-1,SAPVTKTVTPRTEAF
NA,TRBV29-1,SVDFRSGVGYEQY
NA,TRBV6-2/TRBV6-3,ASSYSAQGGEKLF
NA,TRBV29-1,SVEVAGDYGST
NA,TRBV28,ASSPQATQETQY
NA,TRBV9,ASSVGDGETQY
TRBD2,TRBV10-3,AISGDGLGTETQY
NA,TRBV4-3,ASSQDRAGHNGYT
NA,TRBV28,ASSLYAANSPLH
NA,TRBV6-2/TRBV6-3,ASISPRGGPGELF
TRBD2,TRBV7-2,ASSLVLAGWGTSTDTQY
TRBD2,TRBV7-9,ASSSLQGTSRVDKETQY
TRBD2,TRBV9,ASSTPGGDTQY
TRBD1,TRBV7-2,ASSQDRGVQY
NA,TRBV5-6,TSSLGFGSEQF
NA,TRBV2,ASSDVGEYNEQF